This T cell receptor (beta chain) was recorded in a study of T cells in Graves' hyperthyroidism and ophthalmopathy. Study summary: Staff took peripheral blood when the initial diagnosis was made, before any treatment began. Broader study findings: Before onset, ophthalmopathy was predicted by the model a median approximately 6.7 months earlier. In the blood, most expanded thyroid clonotypes above 0.001 appeared as well.

There were TCR beta CDR3 regions amplified from RNA transcripts. When the TCR CDR3 underwent first-round RT-PCR, the HTBI primer set was used. TCRdb called the multiplex PCR reads again in MiXCR, with one record for every CDR3 protein. This table holds about 350,000 distinct CDR3 sequences, about 14% found once. The CDR3 is made up of 16 amino acids. The germline CDR1 and CDR2 sequences are SGHTA and FQGNSA. Germline trimming cut 1 base from V and 3 bases from J; bases unmatched to any gene: 4. This clonotype was recorded many times. Its antigen is currently unknown. The chain is built from TRBV7-2 and TRBJ2-3; the match to TRBD2 covers 10 bases. The receptor's source is a woman aged 30 to 39 with Graves' hyperthyroidism. The sample comprised blood. The chain's CDR3 is CASSLGPSGRTDTQYF. As DNA, the CDR3 is TGTGCCAGCAGCTTAGGGCCTAGCGGGAGAACAGATACGCAGTATTTT.